The 15 T cell receptor beta chains listed next were all sequenced from one sample in a study of cytomegalovirus exposure and HLA in healthy donors. Primers included in the PCR were 60 Vbeta and 13 Jbeta primers. Profiling relied on immunoSEQ multiplex PCR, and the TCRdb table lists in-frame clones only, not all of them. The repertoire holds 150,000 to 200,000 clones, with around 70% as singletons. Sequencing used PBMCs. The receptor source for this set is a man between 18 and 35 years old in good health and CMV-seropositive.

The V call is TRBV2, the J call TRBJ2-1; 7 positions match TRBD2. V dropped 4 bases and J dropped 0; count of bases not matched to a gene: 9. This CDR3 spans 17 amino acids. The germline V gene has CDR1 SNHLY and CDR2 FYNNEI. CDR3 residues: CASSARNGRSSYNEQFF. CDR3 DNA sequence: TGTGCCAGCAGTGCACGGAACGGGAGGAGCTCCTACAATGAGCAGTTCTTC.

The CDR3 region is CATGDRTYEQYV. In DNA form, the CDR3 reads TGTGCCACGGGGGACCGCACCTACGAGCAGTACGTC. The genes are TRBV10-3 and TRBJ2-7; the D gene is possibly TRBD2 (6 bases). Germline CDR1 reads ENHRY; CDR2 reads SYGVKD. CDR3 length equals 12 residues. The germline V and J ends were trimmed by 10 bases and 2 bases, with 12 bases remaining between them.

The J gene is TRBJ1-6, the V gene TRBV7-3; 10 positions match TRBD1. V dropped 4 bases and J dropped 9; count of bases not matched to a gene: 3. This CDR3 has 14 amino acids. Per germline, CDR1 SGHTA and CDR2 FQGTGA. CDR3 nucleotide sequence: TGTGCCAGCAGCTCGGGACAGGGGAGTTCACCCCTCCACTTT. Amino acids: CASSSGQGSSPLHF.

The V call is TRBV19, the J call TRBJ1-5; TRBD1 matches 7 bases. V was pared by 6 bases and J by 9 bases, with 11 bases of the junction left unmatched. The CDR3 covers 14 residues. Germline values: CDR1 LNHDA, CDR2 SQIVND (reference sequence). In nucleotides, the CDR3 is TGTGCCAGTAGACACAGGGGTGGTGGTACGCCCCAGCATTTT. Its protein is CASRHRGGGTPQHF.

The chain links TRBV6-5 to TRBJ2-5; possibly TRBD2 for D (5 bases). The germline gives CDR1 MNHEY, CDR2 SVGAGI. This CDR3 comprises 13 residues. V dropped 7 bases and J dropped 7 bases, with 16 bases sitting between them. For the CDR3, the DNA is TGTGCCAGCAACTCCCTTGCGGGCGGGACCCAGTACTTC. Amino acids: CASNSLAGGTQYF.

The rearrangement links TRBV27 to TRBJ1-2; possibly TRBD1 for D (6 bases). Trimming took off 5 bases at V and 2 bases at J, with 15 bases between the two ends. Germline-derived CDR1 and CDR2 are MNHEY and SMNVEV (reference sequence). The CDR3 has 15 residues. The CDR3 coding sequence is TGTGCCAGCAGTGACCCAGGGGCGCAGAACTATGGCTACACCTTC. This codes for CASSDPGAQNYGYTF.

J is TRBJ1-5 and V is TRBV2; TRBD1 aligns across 7 bases. Germline loops: CDR1 SNHLY, CDR2 FYNNEI. The V gene end was trimmed by 6 bases and the J gene end by 1 base; junction bases not matched to a gene: 6. This CDR3 has 15 residues. The CDR3 spells CASSADRASNQPQHF. CDR3 bases: TGTGCCAGCAGCGCTGACAGGGCCAGCAATCAGCCCCAGCATTTT.

Comment on this clone: Distinct nucleotide sequences in the sample also encode this CDR3. The chain has TRBV5-4 and TRBJ1-1, with D uncertain. The germline V gene has CDR1 SGHNT and CDR2 YYREEE (reference sequence). V shed 1 base and J shed 2 bases, with 9 bases lying between them. The CDR3 is made up of 14 amino acids. The CDR3 region has the DNA TGTGCCAGCAGCTTGAGTGGAGTAAACACTGAAGCTTTCTTT. This sequence encodes CASSLSGVNTEAFF.

In the case of this clone: Compared with germline, one end of the junction differs, possibly owing to a read error. The gene calls are TRBV4-1 and TRBJ1-6; D remains unclear. Germline V gene sequence: CDR1 MGHRA, CDR2 YSYEKL. The CDR3 contains 14 residues. This CDR3 is CASSQEFSISLLHF. CDR3 nucleotide sequence: TGCGCCAGCAGCCAAGAATTTTCGATTTCACTCCTCCACTTT.

CDR3 nucleotide sequence: TGTGCCAGCACTACTCCCAGGGGGAACACTGAAGCTTTCTTT. Translated: CASTTPRGNTEAFF. The rearrangement uses TRBV11-1 and TRBJ1-1, with a tentative D call TRBD1 (6 bases). Looked up from germline, CDR1 is SGHAT and CDR2 is FQDESV (reference sequence). Trimming removed 7 bases from V and 1 base from J, with 13 bases in between. CDR3 length: 14 residues.

This chain uses TRBV19 with TRBJ1-1, with TRBD1 identical over 7 bases. Unmatched junction bases numbered 4, after V lost 3 bases and J lost 0 bases. The length of the CDR3 is 15 residues. The V gene's germline CDR1 is LNHDA and CDR2 SQIVND (reference sequence). CDR3 region: CASSIPGQMNTEAFF. The CDR3 bases are TGTGCCAGTAGTATCCCGGGACAGATGAACACTGAAGCTTTCTTT.

V usage is TRBV7-9 and J usage is TRBJ1-1; D gene unclear. This CDR3 comprises 12 residues. Germline CDR1 and CDR2: SEHNR and FQNEAQ (reference sequence). V was cut by 5 bases and J by 8 bases, with 12 bases left in between. CDR3 sequence reads: CASSPLTREAFF. CDR3 coding DNA: TGTGCCAGCAGCCCCCTGACAAGGGAAGCTTTCTTT.

The sample holds one count of this clone. The chain recombines TRBV7-9 with TRBJ1-5; a weak D match, TRBD1 (5 bases). Germline CDR1 is SEHNR and CDR2 is FQNEAQ (reference sequence). Trimming left V 4 bases short and J 6 bases short, with 13 bases between. The CDR3 is 14 amino acids. The CDR3 region has the DNA TGTGCCAGCAGCTCCACAGACAGTCTTCAGCCCCAGCATTTT. As protein: CASSSTDSLQPQHF.

This chain connects TRBV27 to TRBJ1-1, with TRBD1 as a possible D gene (6 bases). The V end lost 5 bases, the J end lost 4 bases, and 11 bases lay between the germline ends. CDR1 MNHEY and CDR2 SMNVEV come from the germline V gene (reference sequence). The CDR3 contains 13 residues. The CDR3 here is CASSRTGSTEAFF. CDR3 in DNA: TGTGCCAGCAGTCGAACAGGGTCCACTGAAGCTTTCTTT.

The chain is built from TRBV18 and TRBJ1-2, with D tentatively TRBD1 (6 bases). Germline V gene data show CDR1 as KGHSH and CDR2 as LQKENI. This CDR3 comprises 13 residues. V was trimmed by 3 bases and J by 6 bases, leaving 11 bases between them. CDR3 nucleotides: TGTGCCAGCTCACCCCCGGCAGGGGATGGCTACACCTTC. It encodes CASSPPAGDGYTF.